Listed below are T cell receptor beta chains from one sample, sequenced in a study of cytomegalovirus exposure and HLA in healthy donors. Data came from immunoSEQ multiplex PCR; TCRdb stores just in-frame clones and leaves some out. The table records about 140,000 clones, more than 75% of them present only once. Material: PBMCs. These receptors all stem from a young man in good health and CMV-seropositive. Each CDR3 is given with its conserved first and last residue. The D gene is left open where the match is weak.

d_call	j_call	v_call	cdr3_aa
NA	TRBJ1-4	TRBV30	CACRIDLFRENEKLFF
NA	TRBJ1-3	TRBV30	CAWSSDVGNTIYF
NA	TRBJ1-1	TRBV10-3	CAISEGTGINTEAFF
NA	TRBJ1-2	TRBV29-1	CSVDGGRTYGYTF
TRBD1	TRBJ2-7	TRBV10-3	CAISEYVVGGRGEQYF
TRBD1	TRBJ2-5	TRBV6-5	CASSYSRGRKETQYF
TRBD2	TRBJ2-5	TRBV5-6	CASSLVRGLAGEETQYF
TRBD2	TRBJ2-2	TRBV5-1	CASSLGAGAGELFF
NA	TRBJ2-7	TRBV11-2	CASSHYEQYF
TRBD2	TRBJ2-7	TRBV27	CASAPGVASGELYEQYF
TRBD1	TRBJ1-1	TRBV5-4	CASSWDRGICEAFF
TRBD1	TRBJ2-2	TRBV27	CASSTGVPGELFF
NA	TRBJ2-3	TRBV25-1	CASSDVGRTDTQYF
NA	TRBJ1-4	TRBV19	CASSNQINEKLFF
NA	TRBJ2-2	TRBV19	CASSIRTYYTGELFF
TRBD1	TRBJ1-2	TRBV7-6	CASSPTGYGGYTF
NA	TRBJ1-4	TRBV9	CASSMGLTATNEKLFF
TRBD2	TRBJ2-7	TRBV18	CASSPRLANSYEQYF
TRBD1	TRBJ1-1	TRBV5-1	CASSSSQGALGTEAFF
TRBD2	TRBJ2-7	TRBV7-8	CASSTRDYSYEQYF
NA	TRBJ1-1	TRBV2	CASSEASQAAEAFF
NA	TRBJ1-2	TRBV19	CASSSWGSGGYTF
NA	TRBJ2-7	TRBV5-1	CASSTGTPYEQYF
NA	TRBJ2-1	TRBV28	CASSFLTVYNEQFF
TRBD2	TRBJ2-3	TRBV7-9	CASSLWTSGSTDTQYF
NA	TRBJ2-3	TRBV18	CASSPRDGDTQYF
NA	NA	TRBV4-1	CASSQAVHSGATFTYEQYF
TRBD2	TRBJ2-3	TRBV4-1	CASSQEGSSGSIRTDTQYF
TRBD2	TRBJ2-1	TRBV10-3	CAITSGGRNEQFF
NA	TRBJ2-7	TRBV19	CASSSGGSYEQYF
NA	TRBJ1-2	TRBV2	CAITPGVGANYGYTF
TRBD1	TRBJ1-5	TRBV28	CAFLRKTGRNQPQHF
NA	TRBJ1-1	TRBV12-2	CASRRGTADTEAFF